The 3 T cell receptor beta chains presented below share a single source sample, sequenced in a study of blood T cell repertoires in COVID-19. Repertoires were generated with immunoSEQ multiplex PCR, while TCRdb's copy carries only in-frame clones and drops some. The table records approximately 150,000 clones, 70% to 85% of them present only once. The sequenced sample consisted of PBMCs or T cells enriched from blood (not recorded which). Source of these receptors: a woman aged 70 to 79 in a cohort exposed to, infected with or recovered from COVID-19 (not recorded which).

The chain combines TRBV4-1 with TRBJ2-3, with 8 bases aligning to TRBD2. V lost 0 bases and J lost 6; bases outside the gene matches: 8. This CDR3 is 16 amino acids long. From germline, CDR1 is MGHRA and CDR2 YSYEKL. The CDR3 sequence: CASSQDLLAVPDTQYF. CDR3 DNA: TGCGCCAGCAGCCAAGACCTACTAGCGGTCCCCGATACGCAGTATTTT.

DNA of the CDR3: TGTGCCAGCAGCGTGGGGAGAGGGAGCTCCTATAATTCACCCCTCCACTTT. Its protein product is CASSVGRGSSYNSPLHF. This rearrangement joins TRBV9 to TRBJ1-6; D is unclear. The CDR3 covers 17 residues. Trimming shortened V by 2 bases and J by 0 bases, and 12 bases separated the two germline ends. Germline V lookup: CDR1 SGDLS, CDR2 YYNGEE.

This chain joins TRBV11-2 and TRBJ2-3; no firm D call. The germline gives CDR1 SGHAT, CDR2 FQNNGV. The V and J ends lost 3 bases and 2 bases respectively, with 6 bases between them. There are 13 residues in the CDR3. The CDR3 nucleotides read TGTGCCAGCAGCTTTGGGCTCACAGATACGCAGTATTTT. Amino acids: CASSFGLTDTQYF.